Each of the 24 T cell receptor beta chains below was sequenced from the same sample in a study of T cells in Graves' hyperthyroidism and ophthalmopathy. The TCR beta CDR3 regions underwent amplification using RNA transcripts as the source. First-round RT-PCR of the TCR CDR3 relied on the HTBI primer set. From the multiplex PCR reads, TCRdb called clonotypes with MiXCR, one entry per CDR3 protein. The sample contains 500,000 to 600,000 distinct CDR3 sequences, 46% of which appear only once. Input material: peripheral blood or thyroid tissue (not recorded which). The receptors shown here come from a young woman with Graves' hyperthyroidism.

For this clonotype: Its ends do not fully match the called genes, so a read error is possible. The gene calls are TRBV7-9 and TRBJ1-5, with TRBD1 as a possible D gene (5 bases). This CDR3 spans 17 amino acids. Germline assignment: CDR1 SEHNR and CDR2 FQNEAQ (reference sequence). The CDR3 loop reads CASSQAPGRWGNQPQHF. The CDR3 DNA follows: TGCGCCAGCAGCCAAGCCCCGGGACGGTGGGGCAATCAGCCCCAGCATTTT. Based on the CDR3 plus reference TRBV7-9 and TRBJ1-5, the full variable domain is DTGVSQNPRHKITKRGQNVTFRCDPISEHNRLYWYRQTLGQGPEFLTYFQNEAQLEKSRLLSDRFSAERPKGSFSTLEIQRTEQGDSAMYLCASSQAPGRWGNQPQHFGDGTRLSIL.

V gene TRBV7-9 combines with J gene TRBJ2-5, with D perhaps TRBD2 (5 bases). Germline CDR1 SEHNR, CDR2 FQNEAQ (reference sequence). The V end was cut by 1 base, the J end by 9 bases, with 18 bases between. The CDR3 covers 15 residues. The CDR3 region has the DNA TGTGCCAGCAGCTTAGGCGGGCAGAAGGATCAGCCCCAGTACTTC. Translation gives CASSLGGQKDQPQYF. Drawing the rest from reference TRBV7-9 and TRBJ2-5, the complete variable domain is DTGVSQNPRHKITKRGQNVTFRCDPISEHNRLYWYRQTLGQGPEFLTYFQNEAQLEKSRLLSDRFSAERPKGSFSTLEIQRTEQGDSAMYLCASSLGGQKDQPQYFGPGTRLLVL.

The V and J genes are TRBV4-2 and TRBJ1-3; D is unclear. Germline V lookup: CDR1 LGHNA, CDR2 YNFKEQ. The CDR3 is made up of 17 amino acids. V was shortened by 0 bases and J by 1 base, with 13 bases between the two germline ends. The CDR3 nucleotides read TGTGCCAGCAGCCAAGATTCAACAGAAACTTCTGGAAACACCATATATTTT. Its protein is CASSQDSTETSGNTIYF.

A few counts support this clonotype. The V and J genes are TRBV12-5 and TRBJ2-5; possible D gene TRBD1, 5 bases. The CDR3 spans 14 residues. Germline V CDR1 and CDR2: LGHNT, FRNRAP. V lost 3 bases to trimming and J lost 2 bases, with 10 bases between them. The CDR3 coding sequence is TGTGCTAGTGGTTTCTCACAGGAACAAGAGACCCAGTACTTC. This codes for CASGFSQEQETQYF.

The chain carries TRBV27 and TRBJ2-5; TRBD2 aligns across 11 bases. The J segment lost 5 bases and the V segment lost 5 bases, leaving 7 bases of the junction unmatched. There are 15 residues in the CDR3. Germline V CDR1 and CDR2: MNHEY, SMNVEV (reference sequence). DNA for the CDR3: TGTGCCAGCAGTATTAGCGGGAGGGCCAGGGAGACCCAGTACTTC. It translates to CASSISGRARETQYF.

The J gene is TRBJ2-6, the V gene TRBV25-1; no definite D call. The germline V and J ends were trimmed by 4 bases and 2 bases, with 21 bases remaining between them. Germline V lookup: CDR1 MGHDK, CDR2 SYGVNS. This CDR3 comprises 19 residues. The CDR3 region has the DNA TGTGCCAGCAGTGCTAGAGACTCGTCCCTAGAAGCTGGGGCCAACGTCCTGACTTTC. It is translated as CASSARDSSLEAGANVLTF.

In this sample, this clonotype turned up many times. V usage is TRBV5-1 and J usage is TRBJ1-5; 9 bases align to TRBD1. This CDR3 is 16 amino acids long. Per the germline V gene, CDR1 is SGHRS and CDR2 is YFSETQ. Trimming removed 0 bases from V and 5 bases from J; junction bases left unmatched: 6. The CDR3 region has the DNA TGCGCCAGCAGCTTGGAGTCGGGACAGGGTTATCAGCCCCAGCATTTT. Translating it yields CASSLESGQGYQPQHF.

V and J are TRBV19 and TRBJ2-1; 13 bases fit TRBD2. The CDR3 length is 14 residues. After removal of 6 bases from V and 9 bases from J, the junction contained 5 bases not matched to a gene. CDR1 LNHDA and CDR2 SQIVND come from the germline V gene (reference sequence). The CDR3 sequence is CASRLAGGPSEQFF. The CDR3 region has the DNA TGTGCCAGTAGACTAGCGGGAGGGCCGAGTGAGCAGTTCTTC.

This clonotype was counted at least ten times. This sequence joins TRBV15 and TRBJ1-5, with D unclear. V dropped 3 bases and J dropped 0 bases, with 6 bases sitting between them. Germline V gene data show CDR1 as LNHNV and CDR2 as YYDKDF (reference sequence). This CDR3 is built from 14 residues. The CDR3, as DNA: TGTGCCACCAGCAGCTGGGATAGCAATCAGCCCCAGCATTTT. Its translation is CATSSWDSNQPQHF.

Here the CDR3 reads CSAGQGLGANVLTF. CDR3 DNA sequence: TGCAGCGCAGGACAGGGGCTTGGGGCCAACGTCCTGACTTTC. This chain uses TRBV29-1 with TRBJ2-6; 9 nucleotides match TRBD1. Germline V lookup: CDR1 SQVTM, CDR2 ANQGSEA. V was clipped by 7 bases and J by 3 bases; unmatched bases: 4. The CDR3 totals 14 residues. Together with reference TRBV29-1 and TRBJ2-6, the CDR3 gives the full variable domain: SAVISQKPSRDICQRGTSLTIQCQVDSQVTMMFWYRQQPGQSLTLIATANQGSEATYESGFVIDKFPISRPNLTFSTLTVSNMSPEDSSIYLCSAGQGLGANVLTFGAGSRLTVL.

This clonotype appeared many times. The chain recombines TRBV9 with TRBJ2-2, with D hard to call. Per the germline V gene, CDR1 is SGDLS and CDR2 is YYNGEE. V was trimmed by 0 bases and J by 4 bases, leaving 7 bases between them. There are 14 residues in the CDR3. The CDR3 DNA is TGTGCCAGCAGCGTAGAATACAGCACCGGGGAGCTGTTTTTT. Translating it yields CASSVEYSTGELFF.

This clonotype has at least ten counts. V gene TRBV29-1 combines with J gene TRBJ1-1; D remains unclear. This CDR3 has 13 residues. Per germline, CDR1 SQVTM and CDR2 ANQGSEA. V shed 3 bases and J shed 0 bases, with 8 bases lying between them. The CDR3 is CSVEKVMNTEAFF. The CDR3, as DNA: TGCAGCGTTGAGAAGGTAATGAACACTGAAGCTTTCTTT.

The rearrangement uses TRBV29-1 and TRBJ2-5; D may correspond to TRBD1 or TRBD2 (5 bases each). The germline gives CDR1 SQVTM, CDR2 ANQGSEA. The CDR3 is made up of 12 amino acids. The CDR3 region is CRQTGPQETQYF. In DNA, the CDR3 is TGCAGACAAACGGGACCACAAGAGACCCAGTACTTC.

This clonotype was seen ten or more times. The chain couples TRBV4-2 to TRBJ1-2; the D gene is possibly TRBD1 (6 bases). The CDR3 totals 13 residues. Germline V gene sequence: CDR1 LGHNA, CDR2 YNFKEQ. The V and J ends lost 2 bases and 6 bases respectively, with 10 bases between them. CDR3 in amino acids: CASSQIRGHGYTF. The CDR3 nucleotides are TGTGCCAGCAGCCAAATCAGGGGCCATGGCTACACCTTC.

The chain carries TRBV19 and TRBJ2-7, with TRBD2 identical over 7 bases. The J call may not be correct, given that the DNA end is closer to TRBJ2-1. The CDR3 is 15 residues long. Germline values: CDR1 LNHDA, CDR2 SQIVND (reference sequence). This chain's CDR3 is CASSINPTGRDEQFF. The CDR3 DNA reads TGTGCCAGTAGTATCAACCCCACGGGGAGGGATGAGCAGTTCTTC.

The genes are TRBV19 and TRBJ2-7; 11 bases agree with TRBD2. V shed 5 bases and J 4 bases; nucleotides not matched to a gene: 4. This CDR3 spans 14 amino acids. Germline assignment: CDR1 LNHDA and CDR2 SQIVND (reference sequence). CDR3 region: CASSELAGVYEQYF. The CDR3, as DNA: TGTGCCAGTAGTGAACTAGCGGGAGTGTACGAGCAGTACTTC.

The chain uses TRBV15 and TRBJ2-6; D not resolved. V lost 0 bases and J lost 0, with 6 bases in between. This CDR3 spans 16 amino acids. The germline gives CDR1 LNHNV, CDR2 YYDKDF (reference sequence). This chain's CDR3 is CATSRDLYSGANVLTF. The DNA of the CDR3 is TGTGCCACCAGCAGAGATCTGTACTCTGGGGCCAACGTCCTGACTTTC.

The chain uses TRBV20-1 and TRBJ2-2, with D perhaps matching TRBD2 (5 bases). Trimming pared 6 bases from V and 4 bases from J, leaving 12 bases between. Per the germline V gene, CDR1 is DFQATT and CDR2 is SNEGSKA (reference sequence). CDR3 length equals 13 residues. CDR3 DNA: TGCAGTGCCTCATGGGAGCGCACCGGGGAGCTGTTTTTT. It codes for CSASWERTGELFF.

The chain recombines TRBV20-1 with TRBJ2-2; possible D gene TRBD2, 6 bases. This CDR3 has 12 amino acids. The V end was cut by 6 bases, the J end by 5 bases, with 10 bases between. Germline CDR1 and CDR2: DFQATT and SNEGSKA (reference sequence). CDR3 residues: CSAGGGTGELFF. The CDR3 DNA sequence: TGCAGTGCGGGAGGCGGGACCGGGGAGCTGTTTTTT.

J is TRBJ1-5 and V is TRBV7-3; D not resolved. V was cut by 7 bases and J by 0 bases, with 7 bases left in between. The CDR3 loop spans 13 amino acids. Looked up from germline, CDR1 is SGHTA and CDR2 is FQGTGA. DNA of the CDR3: TGTGCCAGCACACCGAATAGCAATCAGCCCCAGCATTTT. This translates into CASTPNSNQPQHF.

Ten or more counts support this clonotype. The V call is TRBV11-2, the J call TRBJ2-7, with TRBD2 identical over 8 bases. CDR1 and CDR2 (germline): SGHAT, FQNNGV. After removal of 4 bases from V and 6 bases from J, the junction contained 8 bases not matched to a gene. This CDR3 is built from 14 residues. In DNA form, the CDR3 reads TGTGCCAGCAGCTCTATAGCGGGAAGCGGCGAGCAGTACTTC. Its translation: CASSSIAGSGEQYF.

DNA of the CDR3: TGTGCCAGCAGCTTAGCCATCGGGGGGGACTATGGCTACACCTTC. This gives the protein CASSLAIGGDYGYTF. The V call is TRBV7-9, the J call TRBJ1-2; D possibly corresponds to TRBD1 (5 bases). With 0 bases removed from V and 3 bases from J, the gap between germline ends came to 11 bases. The CDR3 has 15 residues. Germline lookup yields CDR1 SEHNR and CDR2 FQNEAQ (reference sequence).

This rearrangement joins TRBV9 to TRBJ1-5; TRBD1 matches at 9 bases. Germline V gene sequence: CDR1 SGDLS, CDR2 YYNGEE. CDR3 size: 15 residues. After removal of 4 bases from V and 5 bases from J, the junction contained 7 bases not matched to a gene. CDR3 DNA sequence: TGTGCCAGCAGCATACAGGGGGCGAGAGATCAGCCCCAGCATTTT. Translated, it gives CASSIQGARDQPQHF.

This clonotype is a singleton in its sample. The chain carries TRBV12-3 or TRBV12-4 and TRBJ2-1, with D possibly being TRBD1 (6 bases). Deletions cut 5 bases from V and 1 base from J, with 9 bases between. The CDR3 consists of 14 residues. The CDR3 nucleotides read TGTGCCAGCAGTCTCAGGGGATCCTACAATGAGCAGTTCTTC. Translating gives CASSLRGSYNEQFF.